The 8 T cell receptor beta chains in this list originate from one sample, sequenced in a study of cytomegalovirus exposure and HLA in healthy donors. PCR used 60 Vbeta primers and 13 Jbeta primers. Sequencing used immunoSEQ multiplex PCR; TCRdb keeps in-frame clones, though not all of them. The profile shows tens of thousands of clones, 65% to 85% of them singletons. The sequencing input was PBMCs. The origin of the receptors is a young man in good health and CMV-seronegative.

This chain uses TRBV6-1 with TRBJ1-1, with TRBD1 matching over 11 bases. Germline V gene data show CDR1 as MNHNS and CDR2 as SASEGT. Trimming took 5 bases from V and 6 from J; bases not matched to a gene: 2. The CDR3 loop spans 13 amino acids. The CDR3: CASSLDRGPEAFF. The CDR3 nucleotides are TGTGCCAGCAGTTTGGACAGGGGGCCTGAAGCTTTCTTT.

The chain has TRBV19 and TRBJ2-7, with D uncertain. With 0 bases removed from V and 3 bases from J, the gap between germline ends came to 6 bases. The germline V gene encodes CDR1 LNHDA and CDR2 SQIVND (reference sequence). This CDR3 region has 13 residues. CDR3 loop: CASSIEVGYEQYF. CDR3 bases: TGTGCCAGTAGTATAGAGGTCGGCTACGAGCAGTACTTC. The full variable domain, completed using reference TRBV19 and TRBJ2-7, is DGGITQSPKYLFRKEGQNVTLSCEQNLNHDAMYWYRQDPGQGLRLIYYSQIVNDFQKGDIAEGYSVSREKKESFPLTVTSAQKNPTAFYLCASSIEVGYEQYFGPGTRLTVT.

V usage is TRBV7-2 and J usage is TRBJ2-7; D possibly corresponds to TRBD2 (5 bases). Deletions cut 3 bases from V and 1 base from J, with 7 bases between. There are 13 residues in the CDR3. Germline V gives CDR1 SGHTA, CDR2 FQGNSA. For the CDR3, the DNA is TGTGCCAGCAGCTTCGGACTTTCCTACGAGCAGTACTTC. Its protein product is CASSFGLSYEQYF.

The rearrangement links TRBV7-2 to TRBJ2-2; 8 nucleotides match TRBD1. V shed 5 bases and J 4 bases; nucleotides not matched to a gene: 3. The length of the CDR3 is 14 residues. From germline, CDR1 is SGHTA and CDR2 FQGNSA. Here the CDR3 reads CASSRQGPTGELFF. For the CDR3, the DNA is TGTGCCAGCAGCCGACAGGGGCCCACCGGGGAGCTGTTTTTT.

The chain is built from TRBV4-1 and TRBJ1-1; 10 nucleotides agree with TRBD1. With V trimmed by 0 bases and J by 0 bases, 1 base remained unmatched. CDR1 and CDR2 (germline): MGHRA, YSYEKL. The CDR3 covers 16 residues. This chain's CDR3 is CASSQEDRGVNTEAFF. CDR3 nucleotides: TGCGCCAGCAGCCAAGAGGACAGGGGGGTGAACACTGAAGCTTTCTTT.

The chain has TRBV7-9 and TRBJ1-1; D might be TRBD1 (5 bases). The length of the CDR3 is 13 residues. CDR1 and CDR2 (germline): SEHNR, FQNEAQ (reference sequence). V was trimmed by 3 bases and J by 5 bases, leaving 10 bases between them. The CDR3 region is CASSFQGGTEAFF. CDR3 nucleotide sequence: TGTGCCAGCAGCTTTCAGGGTGGAACTGAAGCTTTCTTT.

This chain uses TRBV28 with TRBJ1-2; 8 nucleotides agree with TRBD1. The V gene's germline CDR1 is MDHEN and CDR2 SYDVKM. Unmatched junction bases numbered 5, after V lost 11 bases and J lost 3 bases. This CDR3 has 12 amino acids. The CDR3 coding sequence is TGTGCCTCGACAGGGGAGCACTATGGCTACACCTTC. It is translated as CASTGEHYGYTF.

This clone showed up just once. The chain has TRBV6-5 and TRBJ2-7; TRBD2 matches 8 bases. The CDR3 is 15 amino acids. The germline gives CDR1 MNHEY, CDR2 SVGAGI. The junction had 9 bases not matched to a gene; V was cut back by 6 bases and J by 2 bases. The CDR3 loop is CASSQSGSNTYEQYF. As DNA, the CDR3 is TGTGCCAGCAGCCAAAGCGGGAGTAATACCTACGAGCAGTACTTC.